This T cell receptor beta chain stems from a study of cytomegalovirus exposure and HLA in healthy donors. Study-level points and caveats: It was likely that a cluster of highly shared sequence variants was a sequencing artifact.

Turning to this clone: What it binds is unknown.

Looked up from germline, CDR1 is SGHTA and CDR2 is FQGNSA. The CDR3 spans 13 residues. V was pared by 3 bases and J by 4 bases, with 8 bases between. PCR employed 60 Vbeta and 13 Jbeta primers. The method was immunoSEQ multiplex PCR; TCRdb's version includes in-frame clones alone and lacks a portion of them. Of some 150,000 clones in the sample, around 80% are singletons; the top ten hold about 2%. The source of this sequence is a man aged 40-49 years in good health and CMV-seronegative. Sequenced input: PBMCs. The chain is built from TRBV7-2 and TRBJ2-3; D unresolved. CDR3 region: CASSFTRADTQYF. The CDR3 DNA is TGTGCCAGCAGCTTTACCCGGGCAGATACGCAGTATTTT.